Listed below are T cell receptor beta chains from one sample, sequenced in a study. A single record per CDR3 protein comes from TCRdb applying MiXCR to the RT-PCR reads. The sample yields about 680,000 distinct CDR3 sequences, approximately 15% seen once. The sample taken for sequencing was memory CD4+ T cells from blood. Source of these receptors: a female donor in good health, serving as a healthy control. Both conserved end residues are part of each CDR3. D genes are given only for firm matches. Part of the rows lack a size; the others show once, few, many or a class for expanded clones.

j_gene,d_gene,v_gene,abundance,CDR3nt,CDR3aa
TRBJ2-2,TRBD1,TRBV10-3,many,TGTGCCATCAGTGGCCCGGGACAGGGGGAAGCCGGGGAGCTGTTTTTT,CAISGPGQGEAGELFF
TRBJ2-2,TRBD1,TRBV6-5,few,TGTGCCAGCAGGACAGGGCGTAACACCGGGGAGCTGTTTTTT,CASRTGRNTGELFF
TRBJ2-7,TRBD1,TRBV6-2/TRBV6-3,many,TGTGCCAGCAGCTTTGGACAGGGGACAGGGATCTACGAGCAGTACTTC,CASSFGQGTGIYEQYF
TRBJ2-7,TRBD2,TRBV18,many,TGTGCCAGCTCACCACGGGCGGGAGGTTCAATCGAGCAGTACTTC,CASSPRAGGSIEQYF
TRBJ2-5,.,TRBV15,many,TGTGCCACCAGTTTACAGAGAAAAGAGACCCAGTACTTC,CATSLQRKETQYF
TRBJ1-1,.,TRBV20-1,few,TGCAGTGCTAGAGGGAGTCGGCAGATGAACACTGAAGCTTTCTTT,CSARGSRQMNTEAFF
TRBJ1-2,TRBD1,TRBV5-5,few,TGTGCCAGCAGCGCGGGACAGGGGAGTGGTGTAGGTGGCTACACCTTC,CASSAGQGSGVGGYTF
TRBJ2-3,.,TRBV29-1,few,TGCAGCGATATAGACGGGTACGGAGATACGCAGTATTTT,CSDIDGYGDTQYF
TRBJ2-1,TRBD2,TRBV5-1,.,TGCGCCAGCACCCCCGGGGGGACTTTCAATGAGCAGTTCTTC,CASTPGGTFNEQFF
TRBJ2-3,.,TRBV12-3/TRBV12-4,.,TGTGCCAGCGGAAAAAGGTCAGGGACCCTCACAGATACGCAGTATTTT,CASGKRSGTLTDTQYF
TRBJ2-5,.,TRBV27,.,TGTGCCAGCAGTTTGTGGGGTCAGAAGACCCAGTACTTC,CASSLWGQKTQYF
TRBJ1-1,.,TRBV12-3/TRBV12-4,.,TGTGCCAGCAGTTTCCAGGGACCGAACACTGAAGCTTTCTTT,CASSFQGPNTEAFF
TRBJ2-1,.,TRBV9,few,TGTGCCAGCAGCCTCCAGGGGAGTAAGGATGAGCAGTTCTTC,CASSLQGSKDEQFF
TRBJ2-5,.,TRBV2,many,TGTGCCAGCAGTGGGAGGACAGACCAAGAGACCCAGTACTTC,CASSGRTDQETQYF
TRBJ1-1,.,TRBV12-3/TRBV12-4,many,TGTGCCAGCAGTACCTCTCCAGGGAACACTGAAGCTTTCTTT,CASSTSPGNTEAFF
TRBJ1-5,TRBD1,TRBV20-1,few,TGCAGTGCTATCACCGGGACAGATAGCAATCAGCCCCAGCATTTT,CSAITGTDSNQPQHF
TRBJ1-1,TRBD1,TRBV18,.,TGTGCCAGCTCACTCCAGGGGGTAGCTGAAGCTTTCTTT,CASSLQGVAEAFF
TRBJ2-2,.,TRBV20-1,.,TGCAGTGCTAGCGGAGGCAGAGGCACCGGGGAGCTGTTTTTT,CSASGGRGTGELFF
TRBJ2-5,.,TRBV5-6,few,TGTGCCAGCACCCCACTTGGGATCGTAGGGCAAGAGACCCAGTACTTC,CASTPLGIVGQETQYF
TRBJ1-5,.,TRBV12-3/TRBV12-4,many,TGTGCCAGCAGTTCCACAGGGCCCCAGCATTTT,CASSSTGPQHF
TRBJ2-5,TRBD2,TRBV30,few,TGTGCCTGGAGTGTACCGGGGGGGACAGAGACCCAGTACTTC,CAWSVPGGTETQYF
TRBJ2-1,TRBD2,TRBV10-3,few,TGTGCCATCAGTGGCGGACATCTTAGCGGGGGGTTGATCAATGAGCAGTTCTTC,CAISGGHLSGGLINEQFF
TRBJ2-3,.,TRBV24-1,many,TGTGCCACCAGTGACCCTCTAGCAGATACGCAGTATTTT,CATSDPLADTQYF
TRBJ2-1,.,TRBV18,.,TGTGCCAGCTCACCTACCTACGGGACGGAGACCTACAATGAGCAGTTCTTC,CASSPTYGTETYNEQFF
TRBJ2-1,.,TRBV20-1,few,TGCAGTGCTAGGGGGACCTCCGACGGTGAGCAGTTCTTC,CSARGTSDGEQFF
TRBJ2-1,.,TRBV4-1,many,TGCGCCAGCAGCCAACCCACGGCAATGAACAATGAGCAGTTCTTC,CASSQPTAMNNEQFF
TRBJ1-3,.,TRBV28,.,TGTGCCAGCAGGGAAAGTCTCTCTGGAAACACCATATATTTT,CASRESLSGNTIYF
TRBJ2-3,.,TRBV20-1,many,TGCAGTGCTAGTTTGGGGATTAAAACAGATACGCAGTATTTT,CSASLGIKTDTQYF
TRBJ2-7,TRBD2,TRBV2,many,TGTGCCAGCAGTTTATTGGGAGGGTACGAGCAGTACTTC,CASSLLGGYEQYF